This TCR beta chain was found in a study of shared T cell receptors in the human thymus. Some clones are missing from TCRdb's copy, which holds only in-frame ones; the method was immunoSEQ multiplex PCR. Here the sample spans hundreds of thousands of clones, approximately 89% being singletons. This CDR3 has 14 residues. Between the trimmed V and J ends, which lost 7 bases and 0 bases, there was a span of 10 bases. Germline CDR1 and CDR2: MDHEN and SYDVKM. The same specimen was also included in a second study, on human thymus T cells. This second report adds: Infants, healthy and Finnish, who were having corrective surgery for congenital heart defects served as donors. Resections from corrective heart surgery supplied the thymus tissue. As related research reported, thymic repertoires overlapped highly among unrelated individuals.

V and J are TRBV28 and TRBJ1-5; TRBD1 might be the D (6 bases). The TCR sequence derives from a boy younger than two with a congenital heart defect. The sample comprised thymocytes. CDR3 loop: CASNKGDSNQPQHF. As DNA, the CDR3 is TGTGCCAGCAATAAGGGGGATAGCAATCAGCCCCAGCATTTT.